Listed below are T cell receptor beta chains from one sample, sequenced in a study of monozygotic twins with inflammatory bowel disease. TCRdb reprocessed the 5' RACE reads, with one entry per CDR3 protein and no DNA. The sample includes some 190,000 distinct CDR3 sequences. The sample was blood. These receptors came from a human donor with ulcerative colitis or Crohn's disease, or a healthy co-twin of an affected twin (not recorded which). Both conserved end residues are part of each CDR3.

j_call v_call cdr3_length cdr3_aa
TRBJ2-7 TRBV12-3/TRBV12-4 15 CASSRGGSFLSEQYF
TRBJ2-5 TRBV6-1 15 CASRRTGGAWETQYF
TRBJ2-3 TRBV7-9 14 CASSLQTLLSTQYF
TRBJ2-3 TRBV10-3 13 CAISERVTDTQYF
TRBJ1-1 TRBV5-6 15 CASSNPGGSDTEAFF
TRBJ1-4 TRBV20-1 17 CSARTVSHGTGVEKLFF
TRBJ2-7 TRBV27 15 CASSLIGQGAYEQYF
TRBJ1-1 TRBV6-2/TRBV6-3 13 CASSSGFRTEAFF
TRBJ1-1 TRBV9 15 CASSVGGIGNTEAFF
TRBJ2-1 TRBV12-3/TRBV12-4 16 CASSTRDREIYNEQFF
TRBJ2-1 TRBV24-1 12 CATSVLGNEQFF
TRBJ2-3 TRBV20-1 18 CSASPGTSGRAMADTQYF
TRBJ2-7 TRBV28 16 CASSLGGGLSTYEQYF
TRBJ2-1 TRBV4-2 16 CASSQEWTISYNEQFF
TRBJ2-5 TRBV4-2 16 CASSQDITGVEETQYF
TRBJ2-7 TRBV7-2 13 CASSFERGYEQYF
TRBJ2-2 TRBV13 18 CASSSWTPGEVFSGELFF
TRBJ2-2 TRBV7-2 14 CASSQTTNTGELFF
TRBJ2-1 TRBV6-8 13 CASSPLAGQPPFF
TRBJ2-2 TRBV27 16 CASMSPTGVYTGELFF
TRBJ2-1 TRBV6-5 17 CASSYYTNSGRSNEQFF
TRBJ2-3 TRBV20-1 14 CSARLAGEADTQYF
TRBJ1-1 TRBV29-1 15 CSVDDRWSMNTEAFF
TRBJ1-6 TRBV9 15 CASSVGNRGESPLHF
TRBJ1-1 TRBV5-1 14 CTSSSQGWNTEAFF
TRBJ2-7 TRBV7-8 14 CASSPRQGVYEQYF
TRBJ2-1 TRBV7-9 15 CASSPQGNSGSEQFF
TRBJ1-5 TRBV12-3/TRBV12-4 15 CASRTDSRPNQPQHF
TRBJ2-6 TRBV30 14 CAWSGTGGANVLTF
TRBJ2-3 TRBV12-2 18 CASRLRRLAGGPTDTQYF
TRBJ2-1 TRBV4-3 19 CASSQRPELLGKTNNEQFF
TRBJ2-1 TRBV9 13 CASSVATYNEQFF
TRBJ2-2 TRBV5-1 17 CASSSTSGTSGTGELFF
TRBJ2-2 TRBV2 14 CASSDSVNTGELFF
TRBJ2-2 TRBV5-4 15 CASSLKDRGPGELFF
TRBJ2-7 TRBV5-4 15 CASSSGGSRGYEQYF
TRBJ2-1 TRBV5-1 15 CASSLIAGNYNEQFF
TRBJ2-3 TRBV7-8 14 CASSAPYRGDTQYF
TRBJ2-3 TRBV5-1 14 CASSLDQGTDTQYF
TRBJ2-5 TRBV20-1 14 CSATPGQVSETQYF
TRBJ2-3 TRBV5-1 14 CASTGTQSTDTQYF
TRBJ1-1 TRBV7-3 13 CASSFAAYTEAFF
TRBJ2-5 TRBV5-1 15 CASSLVGLAGETQYF
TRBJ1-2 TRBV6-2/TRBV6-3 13 CASDLPGIYGYTF
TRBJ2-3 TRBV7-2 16 CASSSDRAIARDTQYF
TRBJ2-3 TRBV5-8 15 CASSLSLAPTDTQYF
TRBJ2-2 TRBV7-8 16 CASSSPGGGPTGELFF
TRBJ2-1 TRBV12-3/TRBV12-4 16 CASSPRLGGIYNEQIF
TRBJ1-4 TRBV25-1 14 CASSTGESYEKLFF
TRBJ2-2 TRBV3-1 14 CASSQFEISRELFF
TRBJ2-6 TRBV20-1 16 CSASGPWAPGANVLTF
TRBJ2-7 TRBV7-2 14 CASSLVGSPYEQYF
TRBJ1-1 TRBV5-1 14 CASLDSPLDTEAFF